This T cell receptor beta chain was observed in a study of molecular identifiers for immune sequencing clone quantification. Study context: Replicates partitioned RNA from approximately 20,000 or 98,000 naive CD8 cells into five parts, sequencing four. The study, taken as a whole, reports: Beyond 20 RNA copies, clones held over 97% of effector molecules, compared with under 1% in naive cells.

The germline V gene has CDR1 MNHEY and CDR2 SVGEGT. The CDR3 totals 14 residues. On this clonotype: What it binds is unknown. A much larger clone sits a single nucleotide away, making a read error possible.

Naive CD8 sequencing libraries were generated from 20,000 to 1,000,000 sorted cells, with 10%, 30% or 50% RNA as input. The authors sorted naive CD8 T cells as CD8+CD4-CCR7+CD45RA+. TCRdb passed the PCR reads through MiXCR, listing each CDR3 protein once. The sample includes 490,000 or so distinct CDR3 sequences, about a fifth seen only once; the top ten take 0.7% to 1%. The source is a human donor in good health. Some libraries in this study had Jurkat cell RNA spiked in. The chain uses TRBV6-2 or TRBV6-3 and TRBJ2-3, with D uncertain. Sequenced input: naive CD8+ T cells from blood, with Jurkat cell RNA spiked in. Noted subset: FACS-sorted CD8+CD4-CCR7+CD45RA+ naive T cells. The CDR3 protein is CASSYARSTDTQFF. Here the CDR3 DNA reads TGTGCCAGCAGTTACGCCCGTAGCACAGATACGCAGTTTTTT.